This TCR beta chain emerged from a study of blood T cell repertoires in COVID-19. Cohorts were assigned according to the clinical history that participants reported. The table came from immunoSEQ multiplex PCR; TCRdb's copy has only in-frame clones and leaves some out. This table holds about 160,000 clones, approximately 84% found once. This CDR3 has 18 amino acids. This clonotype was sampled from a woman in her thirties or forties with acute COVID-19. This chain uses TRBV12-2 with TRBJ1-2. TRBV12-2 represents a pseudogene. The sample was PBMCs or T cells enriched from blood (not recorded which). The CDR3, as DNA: TGTGCAAGTCGCTTAGCGCGCCCGGGACTCCTAAGTAACTATGGCTACACCTTC. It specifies CASRLARPGLLSNYGYTF.